The 6 T cell receptor beta chains in this list originate from one sample, sequenced in a study of T cells in lung cancer brain metastases (dated by TCRdb to between 2017 and 2018). Preparation of the library involved the immunoSEQ multiplex PCR assay. Imported from immuneACCESS, the table was reduced by TCRdb to in-frame sequences with V and J called. These copies leave out some clones; in studies compared against another copy, an unresolved V gene accounts for under half, and the cause of the remainder is not known. The sample includes about 910 clones, with just over 90% observed a single time. The ten largest make up less than 4% of the sample. The sequencing sample was made of tumor tissue from the primary lung tumor. The sample's cell subset or site label, decoded: primary lung cancer lesion. These receptors all come from a woman between 35 and 50 years old with non-small cell lung cancer.

The chain has TRBV18 and TRBJ2-5, with 8 bases identical to TRBD1. The CDR3 length is 13 residues. The V segment lost 4 bases and the J segment 7 bases; nucleotides outside the gene matches: 5. From germline, CDR1 is KGHSH and CDR2 LQKENI. CDR3 residues: CASSRTGSGTQYF. CDR3 DNA: TGTGCCAGCTCACGGACAGGGAGCGGGACCCAGTACTTC.

The J gene is TRBJ2-2, the V gene TRBV6-5; 8 nucleotides agree with TRBD2. The CDR3 runs to 13 residues. The V segment lost 7 bases and the J segment 7 bases; nucleotides outside the gene matches: 5. Germline V gene lookup returns CDR1 MNHEY and CDR2 SVGAGI. The DNA for the CDR3 is TGTGCCAGCACCCACGGGGGGGGCGGGGAGCTGTTTTTT. It is translated as CASTHGGGGELFF.

The V call is TRBV7-9, the J call TRBJ1-1; 9 positions match TRBD1. The germline CDR1 and CDR2 sequences are SEHNR and FQNEAQ (reference sequence). The CDR3 is made up of 15 amino acids. The V and J ends lost 7 bases and 4 bases, in that order; junction bases with no gene match: 10. The CDR3 sequence: CASNPGTGRSTEAFF. CDR3 sequence (DNA): TGTGCCAGCAATCCCGGGACAGGGCGAAGCACTGAAGCTTTCTTT.

The genes are TRBV5-4 and TRBJ2-2; D unclear. Between the trimmed V and J ends, which lost 1 base and 5 bases, there was a span of 15 bases. Germline V gives CDR1 SGHNT, CDR2 YYREEE (reference sequence). This CDR3 spans 16 amino acids. In DNA, the CDR3 is TGTGCCAGCAGCTTGTCGGGTCTGGGGTGGACCGGGGAGCTGTTTTTT. It codes for CASSLSGLGWTGELFF.

The V and J genes are TRBV5-4 and TRBJ1-3; D possibly corresponds to TRBD1 (5 bases). CDR3 length equals 16 residues. From germline, CDR1 is SGHNT and CDR2 YYREEE (reference sequence). Trimming cost V 4 bases and J 0 bases, with 14 bases left between them. CDR3 nucleotide sequence: TGTGCCAGCAGCCTGGGGGGGAGAAACTCTGGAAACACCATATATTTT. Amino acids: CASSLGGRNSGNTIYF.

This clone was seen only once. This rearrangement joins TRBV18 to TRBJ2-5; maybe TRBD2 (6 bases). CDR1 is KGHSH, CDR2 LQKENI, per germline. This CDR3 region has 14 residues. Trimming left V 6 bases short and J 1 base short, with 12 bases between. The CDR3 DNA reads as TGTGCCAGCTCGTCCCTAGCGACCCAAGAGACCCAGTACTTC. This translates into CASSSLATQETQYF.